These T cell receptor beta chains were read from a single sample in a study of PD-1 blockade in classical Hodgkin lymphoma. TCRdb's table, derived via immunoSEQ multiplex PCR, lists solely in-frame clones and lacks some. The repertoire holds 90,000 or so clones, with around nine tenths as singletons. The sample in question was peripheral blood mononuclear cells (PBMCs), obtained before the second cycle of nivolumab. These receptors were taken from a human donor with classical Hodgkin lymphoma. Each CDR3 is given with its conserved first and last residue. A D gene is named only where the DNA matches it firmly. Clone size is shown for a subset of rows, as once, few, many or a class of expanded clone.

j_gene,d_gene,abundance,v_gene,CDR3aa,CDR3nt
TRBJ2-7,-,-,TRBV2,CASGALVYEQYF,TGTGCCAGCGGGGCTTTAGTCTACGAGCAGTACTTC
TRBJ1-2,-,-,TRBV5-6,CASSPGTLGYGYTF,TGTGCCAGCAGCCCGGGGACCCTCGGATATGGCTACACCTTC
TRBJ2-3,-,-,TRBV5-1,CASSTGQTSTDTQYF,TGCGCCAGCAGCACCGGACAGACTAGCACAGATACGCAGTATTTT
TRBJ2-1,TRBD2,once,TRBV7-8,CASSSRAGNNEQFF,TGTGCCAGCAGCTCGCGAGCGGGAAACAATGAGCAGTTCTTC
TRBJ2-7,-,once,TRBV30,CAWSVGLAHTYEQYF,TGTGCCTGGAGTGTGGGGCTAGCGCATACCTACGAGCAGTACTTC
TRBJ2-7,TRBD1,-,TRBV7-9,CASSPSAGQASYEQYF,TGTGCCAGCAGCCCCTCTGCCGGACAGGCCTCCTACGAGCAGTACTTC
TRBJ2-2,-,-,TRBV30,CAWSVRMGHTGELFF,TGTGCCTGGAGTGTACGTATGGGGCACACCGGGGAGCTGTTTTTT
TRBJ2-3,-,-,TRBV28,CSGGGLGARAQYF,TGCTCAGGGGGGGGACTCGGTGCCAGGGCGCAGTATTTT
TRBJ2-5,-,-,TRBV30,CAWSTLGETQYF,TGTGCCTGGAGCACGCTTGGAGAGACCCAGTACTTC
TRBJ1-1,TRBD1,few,TRBV29-1,CSVAHRGSNTEAFF,TGCAGCGTTGCCCACAGGGGTAGTAACACTGAAGCTTTCTTT
TRBJ1-4,-,-,TRBV4-1,CASSQDLRQTEKLFF,TGCGCCAGCAGCCAAGATTTGCGACAGACTGAAAAACTGTTTTTT
TRBJ2-2,-,few,TRBV30,CAWSGGLLGPGELFF,TGTGCCTGGAGTGGGGGTCTGTTGGGCCCCGGGGAGCTGTTTTTT
TRBJ2-1,-,-,TRBV29-1,CSANSGPANEQFF,TGCAGCGCTAACTCTGGACCCGCCAATGAGCAGTTCTTC
TRBJ1-6,-,-,TRBV27,CASSLSSNSPLHF,TGTGCCAGCAGTTTATCGTCTAATTCACCCCTCCACTTT
TRBJ2-2,-,-,TRBV5-1,CASSGTLVNTGELFF,TGCGCCAGCAGCGGGACACTGGTTAACACCGGGGAGCTGTTTTTT
TRBJ2-1,TRBD2,-,TRBV6-1,CASSEAWGGLPYNEQFF,TGTGCCAGCAGTGAAGCTTGGGGGGGACTCCCCTACAATGAGCAGTTCTTC
TRBJ2-3,-,-,TRBV19,CASKRTLLTDTQYF,TGTGCCAGTAAACGGACTCTTCTCACAGATACGCAGTATTTT
TRBJ2-1,TRBD2,-,TRBV28,CASSNTGTRVNEQFF,TGTGCCAGCAGCAATACCGGGACTAGGGTCAATGAGCAGTTCTTC
TRBJ2-7,TRBD2,once,TRBV11-2,CARGGPRGEQYF,TGTGCCAGGGGAGGGCCTAGAGGCGAGCAGTACTTC
TRBJ1-5,-,-,TRBV20-1,CSATSLQPQHF,TGCAGTGCTACAAGCCTCCAGCCCCAGCATTTT
TRBJ2-7,TRBD2,-,TRBV13,CASSSTSGTYEQYF,TGTGCCAGCAGCTCCACTAGCGGGACTTACGAGCAGTACTTC
TRBJ1-1,-,few,TRBV28,CASSLPDTEAFF,TGTGCCAGCAGTTTACCAGACACTGAAGCTTTCTTT
TRBJ1-1,TRBD1,once,TRBV4-1,CASSQEGGTAGTEAFF,TGCGCCAGCAGCCAAGAAGGGGGGACAGCCGGTACTGAAGCTTTCTTT
TRBJ1-1,-,-,TRBV6-6,CASSRLTVEVPEAFF,TGTGCCAGCAGTCGACTGACAGTGGAGGTGCCTGAAGCTTTCTTT
TRBJ2-5,-,-,TRBV15,CATSRDQLETQYF,TGTGCCACCAGCAGAGATCAATTGGAGACCCAGTACTTC
TRBJ2-6,-,-,TRBV30,CAWGGPNSGANVLTF,TGTGCCTGGGGGGGACCTAACTCTGGGGCCAACGTCCTGACTTTC
TRBJ2-3,-,-,TRBV11-2,CASNGGYTQYF,TGTGCCAGCAACGGGGGTTATACGCAGTATTTT
TRBJ2-3,TRBD1,-,TRBV7-9,CASSPLGGQGTDTQYF,TGTGCCAGCAGCCCCCTAGGGGGACAGGGGACAGATACGCAGTATTTT
TRBJ2-1,-,-,TRBV9,CASSRDLGESNEQFF,TGTGCCAGCAGCCGGGACTTGGGGGAGTCCAATGAGCAGTTCTTC
TRBJ2-3,-,-,TRBV5-1,CASSLSTSTDTQYF,TGCGCCAGCAGCTTGTCTACTAGCACAGATACGCAGTATTTT
TRBJ2-1,-,-,TRBV30,CAWSVLQPGPIPYNEQFF,TGTGCCTGGAGTGTACTACAGCCAGGGCCCATTCCCTACAATGAGCAGTTCTTC
TRBJ2-7,TRBD1,-,TRBV28,CASSFWQGAKEQYF,TGTGCCAGCAGTTTTTGGCAGGGGGCGAAAGAGCAGTACTTC
TRBJ1-1,-,-,TRBV28,CVSSLNTEAFF,TGTGTCAGCAGCTTAAACACTGAAGCTTTCTTT
TRBJ1-4,TRBD1,-,TRBV14,CASSQAGTVESEKLFF,TGTGCCAGCAGCCAAGCAGGGACAGTTGAGTCTGAAAAACTGTTTTTT
TRBJ2-7,-,-,TRBV9,CASSVGSSYEQYF,TGTGCCAGCAGCGTAGGCAGCTCCTACGAGCAGTACTTC
TRBJ2-6,-,once,TRBV19,CASSIFVSSGANVLTF,TGTGCCAGTAGTATATTTGTGAGTTCTGGGGCCAACGTCCTGACTTTC
TRBJ2-3,TRBD1,-,TRBV5-6,CASSLDRVNKDTQYF,TGTGCCAGCAGCCTAGACAGGGTGAACAAAGATACGCAGTATTTT
TRBJ2-7,TRBD2,-,TRBV25-1,CASMGGRASHYEQYF,TGTGCCAGCATGGGCGGGAGGGCCTCCCATTACGAGCAGTACTTC
TRBJ2-7,-,-,TRBV15,CATSRASGVTGNLEQYF,TGTGCCACCAGCAGAGCTAGCGGTGTAACAGGGAATCTCGAGCAGTACTTC
TRBJ2-7,-,-,TRBV10-2,CASSDSGWQYF,TGCGCCAGCAGTGATTCAGGGTGGCAGTACTTC
TRBJ1-1,-,-,TRBV28,CASSFAGPNTEAFF,TGTGCCAGCAGTTTCGCGGGGCCAAACACTGAAGCTTTCTTT
TRBJ2-7,-,-,TRBV25-1,CASSDGQSEVEQYF,TGTGCCAGCAGTGATGGACAGTCTGAGGTCGAGCAGTACTTC
TRBJ1-2,-,few,TRBV6-5,CASLTRQASEGYTF,TGTGCCAGCCTCACTAGGCAGGCCTCAGAGGGCTACACCTTC
TRBJ1-2,-,-,TRBV4-2,CASSQAPVRQVNYGYTF,TGTGCCAGCAGCCAAGCCCCCGTAAGACAGGTCAACTATGGCTACACCTTC
TRBJ2-5,-,-,TRBV7-2,CASSLATFGMFLQETQYF,TGTGCCAGCAGCTTAGCGACTTTCGGGATGTTTCTTCAAGAGACCCAGTACTTC
TRBJ2-1,TRBD2,-,TRBV2,CASSGLAYNEQFF,TGTGCCAGCAGTGGACTAGCTTACAATGAGCAGTTCTTC
TRBJ1-1,TRBD1,once,TRBV10-2,CASTLTGDTEAFF,TGCGCCAGCACCCTGACAGGGGACACTGAAGCTTTCTTT
TRBJ2-7,-,-,TRBV11-2,CASGLGTYEQYF,TGTGCCAGCGGCCTCGGGACCTACGAGCAGTACTTC
TRBJ2-7,-,-,TRBV27,CASSLSLMGQEYF,TGTGCCAGCAGTTTATCTCTTATGGGGCAGGAGTACTTC
TRBJ1-1,-,-,TRBV30,CAWTPRTSRYTEAFF,TGTGCCTGGACCCCTCGGACCTCCAGGTACACTGAAGCTTTCTTT